These T cell receptor beta chains were read from a single sample in a study of control samples from healthy donors and cancer patients. Sequenced by immunoSEQ multiplex PCR; TCRdb stores in-frame clones only, minus some. The sample records approximately 86,000 clones, 85% to 90% being singletons. Sequencing used blood. The receptors were gathered from a woman in her thirties or forties in good health. Each CDR3 is given with its conserved first and last residue. The D gene is left open where the match is weak. Size values are once, few and many counts, or a class for expanded clones, and some rows have none.

J gene	clone size	V gene	D gene	CDR3 DNA	CDR3 protein
TRBJ2-3	NA	TRBV7-3	TRBD2	TGTGCCAGCAGCTTAAATGGCGGGGGAACCACAGATACGCAGTATTTT	CASSLNGGGTTDTQYF
TRBJ1-6	NA	TRBV5-5	TRBD1	TGTGCCAGCAGCTCCGGGGGACAGGGGAGGTCACCCCTCCACTTT	CASSSGGQGRSPLHF
TRBJ2-5	NA	TRBV2	NA	TGTGCCAGCAGTGAAGGAGGGTTCAGTTGGCAAGAGACCCAGTACTTC	CASSEGGFSWQETQYF
TRBJ2-3	NA	TRBV9	NA	TGTGCCAGCAGCTTCCGGGACCACACAGATACGCAGTATTTT	CASSFRDHTDTQYF
TRBJ2-2	NA	TRBV7-2	TRBD1	TGTGCCAGCAGCTTATCCCGGGGACAGAGGACCGGGGAGCTGTTTTTT	CASSLSRGQRTGELFF
TRBJ2-1	NA	TRBV5-1	NA	TGCGCCAGCAGCTCACAGGGTCCATCCTACAATGAGCAGTTCTTC	CASSSQGPSYNEQFF
TRBJ2-1	NA	TRBV21-1	NA	TGTGCCAGCAGCAAGTCGGGGGGCGCAGGCAATGAGCAGTTCTTC	CASSKSGGAGNEQFF
TRBJ1-1	few	TRBV11-3	NA	TGTGCCAGCAGCTTATCCAGGAAGACTGAAGCTTTCTTT	CASSLSRKTEAFF
TRBJ1-3	NA	TRBV12-3/TRBV12-4	NA	TGTGCCAGCAGTCATCTACCTCCTGTCCTTTTT	CASSHLPPVLF
TRBJ2-3	NA	TRBV9	NA	TGTGCCAGCAGCTTCAGCACAGATACGCAGTATTTT	CASSFSTDTQYF
TRBJ2-1	NA	TRBV4-1	NA	TGCGCCAGCAGCCAAGATCCCTACAATGAGCAGTTCTTC	CASSQDPYNEQFF
TRBJ1-1	NA	TRBV5-6	TRBD1	TGTGCCAGCAGCCCGGACAGGGCTCCTGAAGCTTTCTTT	CASSPDRAPEAFF
TRBJ1-6	medium-sized	TRBV7-8	TRBD1	TGTGCCAGCAGCTTAGTGGGACAGGGACGCTCACCCCTCCACTTT	CASSLVGQGRSPLHF
TRBJ1-2	NA	TRBV20-1	NA	TGCAGTGCTAGGCATAGAGGGGGCTACACCTTC	CSARHRGGYTF
TRBJ1-3	NA	TRBV14	NA	TGTGCCAGCAGCCAAGATCCGGGGCCCGGAAACACCATATATTTT	CASSQDPGPGNTIYF
TRBJ2-4	NA	TRBV10-1	NA	TGCGCCAGCAGTGAGGGGACGGGTTTAGCCAAAAACATTCAGTACTTC	CASSEGTGLAKNIQYF
TRBJ1-3	NA	TRBV7-8	TRBD1	TGTGCCAGCAGCCACAGGGGGCCTGGAAACACCATATATTTT	CASSHRGPGNTIYF
TRBJ2-1	NA	TRBV6-5	NA	TGTGCCAGCAGTTACTCGAACGGTGGGGCCGACAATGAGCAGTTCTTC	CASSYSNGGADNEQFF
TRBJ1-1	NA	TRBV14	NA	TGTGCCAGCAGCCAAGCTTCAGAGATGAACACTGAAGCTTTCTTT	CASSQASEMNTEAFF
TRBJ1-4	NA	TRBV29-1	NA	TGCAGCTTCCGGACAGCCTATAATGAAAAACTGTTTTTT	CSFRTAYNEKLFF
TRBJ1-1	once	TRBV10-3	NA	TGTGCCATCAGTGAAAGGGGAACGGACACTGAAGCTTTCTTT	CAISERGTDTEAFF
TRBJ1-1	NA	TRBV9	NA	TGTGCCAGCAGCGTACTAGGGGGGAGAACTGAAGCTTTCTTT	CASSVLGGRTEAFF
TRBJ2-7	NA	TRBV6-1	NA	TGTGCCAGCAGTGAAGGTGGGCCAGTCTCAGGGCAGTACTTC	CASSEGGPVSGQYF
TRBJ2-1	NA	TRBV11-2	TRBD2	TGTGCCAGCAGCTTAGGCGGTCTAGCGGGGAACTCCTACAATGAGCAGTTCTTC	CASSLGGLAGNSYNEQFF
TRBJ1-6	NA	TRBV5-1	TRBD1	TGCGCCAGCAGCCCCGGGACAGGGGGCTTACCCCTCCACTTT	CASSPGTGGLPLHF
TRBJ2-7	NA	TRBV5-6	NA	TGTGCCAGCAGCTTGGATCGGCGAGTGCTCTCCTACGAGCAGTACTTC	CASSLDRRVLSYEQYF
TRBJ1-1	once	TRBV12-3/TRBV12-4	NA	TGTGCCAGCAGCTTAGAGAACACTGAAGCTTTCTTT	CASSLENTEAFF
TRBJ2-7	NA	TRBV5-6	NA	TGTGCCAGCAGCCCCACCAGGGTAAACTACGAGCAGTACTTC	CASSPTRVNYEQYF
TRBJ2-2	NA	TRBV13	NA	TGTGCCAGCAGCTTGGTTGGTCCCGGGGAGCTGTTTTTT	CASSLVGPGELFF
TRBJ1-1	NA	TRBV6-2/TRBV6-3	TRBD1	TGTGCCAGCAGTTACCCTACAGGGGTGACTGAAGCTTTCTTT	CASSYPTGVTEAFF
TRBJ2-3	NA	TRBV9	TRBD2	TGTGCCAGCAGCGTAGGTCTAGCGGGGGGTACAGATACGCAGTATTTT	CASSVGLAGGTDTQYF
TRBJ2-3	NA	TRBV4-3	NA	TGCGCCAGCAGCCAAGACATAAGCACAGATACGCAGTATTTT	CASSQDISTDTQYF
TRBJ1-4	NA	TRBV7-9	TRBD1	TGTGCCAGCAGCCCGACCGGGACAGGAAAGAATGAAAAACTGTTTTTT	CASSPTGTGKNEKLFF
TRBJ2-1	NA	TRBV5-8	TRBD1	TGTGCCAGCAGCTTTCCCTTACAGGGGCGGAGGAACAATGAGCAGTTCTTC	CASSFPLQGRRNNEQFF
TRBJ1-3	once	TRBV7-8	TRBD1	TGTGCCAGCAGCCCAGGGGACAGGAGAGCTGGAAACACCATATATTTT	CASSPGDRRAGNTIYF
TRBJ2-7	NA	TRBV7-2	NA	TGTGCCAGCAGCCCCCTGGTCTCTAGGGGCGACGAGCAGTACTTC	CASSPLVSRGDEQYF
TRBJ1-2	once	TRBV3-1/TRBV3-2	NA	TGTGCCAGCAGCCAATGGGGGAAAGCTAACTATGGCTACACCTTC	CASSQWGKANYGYTF
TRBJ2-1	NA	TRBV4-3	TRBD2	TGCGCCAGCAGCCAAGACTTGGGCGGGGGGATTTACAATGAGCAGTTCTTC	CASSQDLGGGIYNEQFF
TRBJ2-7	NA	TRBV10-2	TRBD1	TGCGCCAGCAGCACGACAGGGAGTTTCTACGAGCAGTACTTC	CASSTTGSFYEQYF
TRBJ1-2	NA	TRBV20-1	TRBD1	TGTTCAGGGGGTAGCTATGGCTACACCTTC	CSGGSYGYTF
TRBJ2-3	NA	TRBV7-2	NA	TGTGCCAGCAGCTTTAAGGCCGGAGATACGCAGTATTTT	CASSFKAGDTQYF
TRBJ1-4	once	TRBV29-1	NA	TGCAGCGCTCGTGGGTTTTCTAATGAAAAACTGTTTTTT	CSARGFSNEKLFF
TRBJ2-7	few	TRBV7-8	NA	TGTGCCAGCAGCCCACGACCCGGGACTTCCTACGAGCAGTACTTC	CASSPRPGTSYEQYF
TRBJ2-3	NA	TRBV19	TRBD2	TGTGCCAGTAGTTACGGGGGACTAGCGGGTGGGGGCGGCACAGATACGCAGTATTTT	CASSYGGLAGGGGTDTQYF
TRBJ1-2	NA	TRBV24-1	NA	TGTGCCACCAGTGATGGGTCGGGTTACTATGGCTACACCTTC	CATSDGSGYYGYTF
TRBJ2-7	few	TRBV5-6	NA	TGTGCCAGCAGCCGACAGTTCTCCTACGAGCAGTACTTC	CASSRQFSYEQYF
TRBJ1-2	once	TRBV12-3/TRBV12-4	NA	TGTGCCAGCAGACCCCCAGGGGCGGGCGGCTACACCTTC	CASRPPGAGGYTF
TRBJ1-2	NA	TRBV7-2	TRBD1	TGTGCCAGCAGCTTATCGACAGGGGCCCGCTATGGCTACACCTTC	CASSLSTGARYGYTF
TRBJ2-5	NA	TRBV29-1	TRBD2	TGCAGCGTTGCGGGAGGGGAGGAGACCCAGTACTTC	CSVAGGEETQYF
TRBJ1-4	NA	TRBV29-1	NA	TGCAGCGTACAGGGCGTTGGGGAAAAACTGTTTTTT	CSVQGVGEKLFF
TRBJ2-1	once	TRBV5-4	TRBD2	TGTGCCAGCAGCTTGGGGTTGACTAGCGGGGTATACAATGAGCAGTTCTTC	CASSLGLTSGVYNEQFF
TRBJ2-3	few	TRBV3-1/TRBV3-2	NA	TGTGCCAGCAGCCCCCCCCCTGGAGATACGCAGTATTTT	CASSPPPGDTQYF